What follows are 13 T cell receptor delta chains derived from one specimen sequenced in a study of delta chains in infants with herpesvirus infections (dated by TCRdb to the early 2020s). Preparation of the library involved RT-PCR. Sequencing was performed on an Illumina MiSeq. TCR cDNA was generated by reverse transcription of PBMC RNA with SuperScript II and gamma-chain- and delta-chain-specific primers. Clonotypes were called again by TCRdb from the public reads via CATT, and duplicate nucleotide sequences were then merged into one entry. For this sample the table gives more than 1,500 delta-chain clones, of which about 28% were detected only once. Together, the top ten hold roughly a tenth of the sample. This sample comprised peripheral blood, obtained at time point 3 of longitudinal follow-up. The receptor source for this set is a human donor who was a Ugandan infant, either HIV-exposed or HIV-unexposed (not recorded which).

This sequence joins TRDV1 and TRDJ1, with 9 bases that match TRDD2. This CDR3 comprises 22 residues. Trimming took 4 bases from V and 4 from J; bases not matched to a gene: 28. Looked up from germline, CDR1 is TSWWSYY and CDR2 is QGS. DNA for the CDR3: TGTGCTCTTGGGGCCCGTCCGGCCTTCCTACGTACTGGGAGAGCTCAAATCGATAAACTCATCTTT. The encoded protein is CALGARPAFLRTGRAQIDKLIF.

The assigned J gene is TRDJ1, but the V gene is uncalled; the D call in the table, TRDD3, was not verified against the DNA. The CDR3 totals 22 residues. The CDR3 is CSGINAEYMGLLLGGTSDKLIF. The CDR3 region has the DNA TGCAGTGGTATCAACGCAGAGTACATGGGGCTGTTACTGGGGGGTACCTCCGATAAACTCATCTTT.

The chain uses TRDV1 and TRDJ1; 12 nucleotides align to TRDD3. The trim removed 4 bases at V and 0 bases at J, leaving 21 bases unmatched. The CDR3 totals 22 residues. Germline assignment: CDR1 TSWWSYY and CDR2 QGS. This CDR3 reads CALGGASARGTGGYIYTDKLIF. CDR3 DNA: TGTGCTCTTGGGGGGGCTTCCGCCCGTGGTACTGGGGGATACATTTACACCGATAAACTCATCTTT.

This clone rates as large. For the CDR3, the DNA is TGTGCTCTTGGGGACGGCCTTCCCGGTGTTAGCTGGGACACCCGACAGATGTTTTTC. Its translation is CALGDGLPGVSWDTRQMFF. This chain uses TRDV1 with TRDJ3, with D possibly TRDD2 on 6 matching bases. This CDR3 spans 19 amino acids. The germline gives CDR1 TSWWSYY, CDR2 QGS. The V end was cut by 3 bases, the J end by 3 bases, with 18 bases between.

The chain combines TRDV2 with TRDJ3, with TRDD3 matching 13 bases. The junction had 4 bases not matched to a gene; V was cut back by 0 bases and J by 0 bases. The CDR3 loop spans 20 amino acids. The V gene's germline CDR1 is GEAIGNYY and CDR2 EKD. CDR3 nucleotides: TGTGCCTGTGACACCGTACTGGGGGATACGCGCTCCTGGGACACCCGACAGATGTTTTTC. Translating it yields CACDTVLGDTRSWDTRQMFF.

Comment on this clone: A much larger clone lies one base from this, so it may be a read error. The sample carries other DNA sequences with the same CDR3. This sequence joins TRDV3 and TRDJ1, with a weak D call TRDD2 (9 bases). The length of the CDR3 is 20 residues. In germline, CDR1 is TVYSNPD, CDR2 GDNSRS (reference sequence). Deletions cut 4 bases from V and 6 bases from J, with 39 bases between. CDR3 loop: CACRRISFLRNPGGANKLIF. Here the CDR3 DNA reads TGTGCCTGCCGCCGGATATCCTTCCTACGTAACCCTGGGGGAGCGAATAAACTCATCTTT.

Concerning this clone: A far larger clone differs by one base, so this is likely a read error. The rearrangement uses TRAV29/DV5 and TRDJ1; possible D gene TRDD2, 5 bases. Germline V gene sequence: CDR1 NSMFDY, CDR2 ISSIKDK. This CDR3 spans 18 amino acids. Trimming cost V 3 bases and J 0 bases, with 24 bases left between them. Written as DNA, the CDR3 is TGTGCAGCAAAGGGCCTTCGGAGGGGCATGTTCCACACCGATAAACTCATCTTT. As protein: CAAKGLRRGMFHTDKLIF.

As regards this clone: Relative to the germline gene, one junction end is altered; a read error may explain this. This CDR3 is also generated by other DNA sequences in the sample. The chain links TRDV1 to TRDJ2, with 7 bases lining up with TRDD3. The CDR3 is 21 amino acids. The V gene's germline CDR1 is TSWWSYY and CDR2 QGS. In DNA, the CDR3 is TGTGCTCTTGGGGAACTTAATGACCTACTTGGGGGACTAGCTTTGACGGCACAACTCTTCTTT. This sequence encodes CALGELNDLLGGLALTAQLFF.

CDR3 nucleotide sequence: TGTGCTCTTGGGGAACTTGGGGCTCCTCCAATGGGGGATAGGGAGAACACCGATAAACTCATCTTT. Translation: CALGELGAPPMGDRENTDKLIF. The chain recombines TRDV1 with TRDJ1; 9 nucleotides match TRDD3. Germline V gene data show CDR1 as TSWWSYY and CDR2 as QGS. This CDR3 is built from 22 residues. The V segment lost 0 bases and the J segment 0 bases; nucleotides outside the gene matches: 20.

The chain joins TRDV1 to TRDJ1; 12 bases agree with TRDD3. This CDR3 is 18 amino acids long. V was pared by 4 bases and J by 4 bases, with 13 bases of the junction left unmatched. Looked up from germline, CDR1 is TSWWSYY and CDR2 is QGS. The CDR3 DNA reads TGTGCTCTTGGGGCACTGGGTCTGGGGGATACGATGAGCGATAAACTCATCTTT. Translated: CALGALGLGDTMSDKLIF.

A word on this clone: Just one base apart from a much larger clone, this may be a read error. This rearrangement joins TRDV1 to TRDJ3; weak D call: TRDD2 (6 bases). The CDR3 spans 21 residues. CDR1 is TSWWSYY, CDR2 QGS, per germline. As DNA, the CDR3 is TGTGCTCTTGTACCCGCCCTTCCGAAGGCCTTCGGCTCCTGGGACATCCGACAGATGTTTTTC. Protein product: CALVPALPKAFGSWDIRQMFF.

A remark on this clone: Since a much larger clone is just one base distant, this may be a read error. The same CDR3 arises from other DNA sequences in this sample as well. The rearrangement uses TRDV2 and TRDJ1, with 8 nucleotides matching TRDD3. This CDR3 comprises 15 residues. The V gene end was trimmed by 5 bases and the J gene end by 0 bases; junction bases not matched to a gene: 7. Germline V gene data show CDR1 as GEAIGNYY and CDR2 as EKD. The CDR3: CACVPVLGDTDKLIF. CDR3 sequence (DNA): TGTGCCTGTGTGCCCGTACTGGGGGACACCGATAAACTCATCTTT.

V gene TRDV2 combines with J gene TRDJ1; TRDD3 aligns across 7 bases. Trimming at V came to 0 bases and at J to 0 bases, leaving 15 bases not matched to a gene. The germline CDR1 and CDR2 sequences are GEAIGNYY and EKD. The CDR3 extends over 19 amino acids. CDR3 sequence (DNA): TGTGCCTGTGACACCGTATCGCCTAGTGGGGGACCCAACACCGATAAACTCATCTTT. Translated, it gives CACDTVSPSGGPNTDKLIF.